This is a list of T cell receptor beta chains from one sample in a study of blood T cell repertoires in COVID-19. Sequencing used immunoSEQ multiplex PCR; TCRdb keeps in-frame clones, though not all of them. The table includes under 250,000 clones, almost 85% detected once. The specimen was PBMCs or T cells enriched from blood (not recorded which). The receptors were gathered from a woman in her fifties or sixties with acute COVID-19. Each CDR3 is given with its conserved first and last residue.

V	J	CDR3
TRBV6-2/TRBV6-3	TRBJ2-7	CASSYMAQENEQYF
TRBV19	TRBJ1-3	CATSRRGTGGLNTIYF
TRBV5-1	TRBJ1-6	CASSDRDRGSSPLHF
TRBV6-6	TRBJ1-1	CASEGTALNTEAFF
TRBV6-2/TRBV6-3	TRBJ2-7	CASSLKRQLISYEQYF
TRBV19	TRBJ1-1	CASSIGQGPEAFF
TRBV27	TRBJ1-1	CASSYHHLNTEAFF
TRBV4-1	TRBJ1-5	CASRPKTGNQPQHF
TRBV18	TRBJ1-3	CASSPPPKTSSGNTIYF
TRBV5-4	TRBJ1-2	CASSLSGVEYYGYTF
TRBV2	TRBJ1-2	CASSDMRNYGYTF
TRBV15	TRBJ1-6	CATGPPNSPLHF
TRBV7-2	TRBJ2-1	CASSLGGRGSNEQFF
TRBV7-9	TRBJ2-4	CASTDRVDIQYF
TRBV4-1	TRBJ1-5	CASSQDWGLGNQPQHF
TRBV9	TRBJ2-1	CASSSVGSGGYNEQFF
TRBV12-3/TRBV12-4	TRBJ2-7	CASSSKTGYEQYF
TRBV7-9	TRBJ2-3	CAAAPGGDTQYF
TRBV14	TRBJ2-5	CAIELTSGKETQYF
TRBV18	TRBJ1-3	CASSEQGGSSSGNTIYF
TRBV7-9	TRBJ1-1	CASSSGHADTEAFF
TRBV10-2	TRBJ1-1	CASRGGTEAFF
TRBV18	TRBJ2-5	CASEGTEETQYF
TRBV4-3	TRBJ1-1	CASGQHRTANTEAFF
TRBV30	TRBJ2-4	CAWRDRVLAKNIQYF
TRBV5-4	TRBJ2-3	CASSFGMPSSTDTQYF
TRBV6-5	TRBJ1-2	CASSWGQSDYGYTF
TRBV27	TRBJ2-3	CASSSLAGGGTDTQYF
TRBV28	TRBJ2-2	CASRGLPNTGELFF